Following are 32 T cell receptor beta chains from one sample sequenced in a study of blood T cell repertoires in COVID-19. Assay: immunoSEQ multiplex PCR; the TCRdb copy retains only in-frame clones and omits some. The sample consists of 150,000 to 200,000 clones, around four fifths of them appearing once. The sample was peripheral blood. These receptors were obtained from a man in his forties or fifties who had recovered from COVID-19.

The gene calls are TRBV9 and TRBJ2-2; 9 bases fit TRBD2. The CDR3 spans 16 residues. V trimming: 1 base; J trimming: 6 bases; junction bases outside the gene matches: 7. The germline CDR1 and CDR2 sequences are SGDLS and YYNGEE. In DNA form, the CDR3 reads TGTGCCAGCAGCGTACGATGGACTAGCGTCTCCGGGGAGCTGTTTTTT. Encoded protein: CASSVRWTSVSGELFF.

Written as DNA, the CDR3 is TGTGCCAGCAGTGCCTTAGGGACAGGAAACGGGGAGCTGTTTTTT. It is translated as CASSALGTGNGELFF. V usage is TRBV2 and J usage is TRBJ2-2; 8 bases fit TRBD1. The CDR3 has 15 amino acids. With 4 bases clipped from V and 7 bases from J, the junction kept 8 bases outside the gene matches. CDR1 is SNHLY, CDR2 FYNNEI, per germline.

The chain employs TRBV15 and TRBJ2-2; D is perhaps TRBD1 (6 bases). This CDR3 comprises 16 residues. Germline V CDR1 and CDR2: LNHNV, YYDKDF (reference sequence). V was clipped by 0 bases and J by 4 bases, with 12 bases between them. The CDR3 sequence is CATSRDGADSTGELFF. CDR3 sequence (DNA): TGTGCCACCAGCAGAGATGGAGCGGACAGCACCGGGGAGCTGTTTTTT.

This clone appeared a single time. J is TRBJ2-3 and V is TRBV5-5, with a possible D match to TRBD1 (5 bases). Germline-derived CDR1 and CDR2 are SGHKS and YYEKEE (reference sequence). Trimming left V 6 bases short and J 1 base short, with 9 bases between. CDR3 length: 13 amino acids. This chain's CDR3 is CASTWGGTDTQYF. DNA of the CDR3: TGTGCCAGCACGTGGGGCGGCACAGATACGCAGTATTTT.

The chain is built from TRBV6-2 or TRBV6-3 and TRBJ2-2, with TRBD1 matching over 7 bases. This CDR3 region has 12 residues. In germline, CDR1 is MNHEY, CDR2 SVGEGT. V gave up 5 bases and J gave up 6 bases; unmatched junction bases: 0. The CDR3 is CASSGQAGELFF. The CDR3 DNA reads TGTGCCAGCAGTGGACAGGCCGGGGAGCTGTTTTTT.

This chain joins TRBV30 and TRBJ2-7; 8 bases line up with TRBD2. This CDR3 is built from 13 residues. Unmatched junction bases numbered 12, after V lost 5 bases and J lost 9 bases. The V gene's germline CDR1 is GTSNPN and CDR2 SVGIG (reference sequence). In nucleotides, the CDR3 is TGTGCCTGGGCGGGAGGCTCGGTAGAGGTGCAGTACTTC. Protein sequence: CAWAGGSVEVQYF.

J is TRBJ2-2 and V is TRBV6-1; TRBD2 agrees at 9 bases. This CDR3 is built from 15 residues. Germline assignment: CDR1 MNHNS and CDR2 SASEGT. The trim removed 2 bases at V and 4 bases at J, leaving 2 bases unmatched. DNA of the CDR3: TGTGCCAGCAGTGAAAGGCGGGAGGGCACCGGGGAGCTGTTTTTT. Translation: CASSERREGTGELFF.

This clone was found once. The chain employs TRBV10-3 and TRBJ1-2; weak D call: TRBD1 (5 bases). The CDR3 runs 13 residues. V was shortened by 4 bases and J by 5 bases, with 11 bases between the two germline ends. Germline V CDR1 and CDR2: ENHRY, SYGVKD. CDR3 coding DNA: TGTGCCATCAGTGGACAGCCACTGTATGGCTACACCTTC. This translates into CAISGQPLYGYTF.

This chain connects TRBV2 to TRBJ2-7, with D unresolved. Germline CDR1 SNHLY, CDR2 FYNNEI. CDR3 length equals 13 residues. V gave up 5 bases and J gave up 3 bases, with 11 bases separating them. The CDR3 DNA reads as TGTGCCAGCAGTTCCTCCGGTAACTACGAGCAGTACTTC. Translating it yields CASSSSGNYEQYF. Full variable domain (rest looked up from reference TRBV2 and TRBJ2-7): EPEVTQTPSHQVTQMGQEVILRCVPISNHLYFYWYRQILGQKVEFLVSFYNNEISEKSEIFDDQFSVERPDGSNFTLKIRSTKLEDSAMYFCASSSSGNYEQYFGPGTRLTVT.

The CDR3 is CASSLNIAGTSTDTQYF. CDR3 DNA: TGTGCCAGCAGTCTCAATATAGCGGGGACTAGCACAGATACGCAGTATTTT. The J gene is TRBJ2-3, the V gene TRBV6-2 or TRBV6-3; the match to TRBD2 covers 8 bases. Germline trimming cut 5 bases from V and 0 bases from J; bases unmatched to any gene: 10. Germline values: CDR1 MNHEY, CDR2 SVGEGT. The CDR3 sequence is 17 residues long.

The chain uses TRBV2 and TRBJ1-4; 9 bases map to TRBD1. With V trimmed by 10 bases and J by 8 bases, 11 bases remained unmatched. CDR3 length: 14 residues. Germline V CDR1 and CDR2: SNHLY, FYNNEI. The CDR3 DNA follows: TGTGCCACTTACACCGGGACAGGGAACGAAAAACTGTTTTTT. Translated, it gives CATYTGTGNEKLFF.

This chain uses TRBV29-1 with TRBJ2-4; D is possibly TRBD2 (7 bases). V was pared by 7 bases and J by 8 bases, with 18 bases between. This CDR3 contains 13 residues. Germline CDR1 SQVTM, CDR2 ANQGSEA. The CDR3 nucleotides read TGCAGCGCCGAAGGGGGGGAGGATGACATTCAGTACTTC. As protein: CSAEGGEDDIQYF.

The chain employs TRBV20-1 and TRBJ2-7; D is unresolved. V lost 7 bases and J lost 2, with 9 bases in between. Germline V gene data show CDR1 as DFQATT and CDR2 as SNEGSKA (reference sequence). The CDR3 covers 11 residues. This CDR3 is CSVRQPYEQYF. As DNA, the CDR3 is TGCAGTGTGCGTCAACCCTACGAGCAGTACTTC.

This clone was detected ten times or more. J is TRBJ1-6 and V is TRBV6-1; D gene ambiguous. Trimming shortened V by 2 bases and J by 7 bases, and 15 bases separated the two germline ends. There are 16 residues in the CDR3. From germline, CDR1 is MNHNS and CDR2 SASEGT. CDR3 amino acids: CASSELAGTGNSPLHF. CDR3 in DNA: TGTGCCAGCAGTGAACTGGCAGGCACGGGGAATTCACCCCTCCACTTT.

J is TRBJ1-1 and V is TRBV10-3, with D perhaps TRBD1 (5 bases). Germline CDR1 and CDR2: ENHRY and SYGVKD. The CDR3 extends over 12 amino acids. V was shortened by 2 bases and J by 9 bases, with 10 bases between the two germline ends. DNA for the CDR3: TGTGCCATCAGTGAGGGGGCCGTCCAAGCTTTCTTT. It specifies CAISEGAVQAFF.

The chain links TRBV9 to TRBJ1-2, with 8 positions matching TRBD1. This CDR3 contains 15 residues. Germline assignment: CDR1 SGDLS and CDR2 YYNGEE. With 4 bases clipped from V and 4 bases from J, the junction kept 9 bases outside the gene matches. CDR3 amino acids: CASSPGEGQAYGYTF. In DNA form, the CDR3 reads TGTGCCAGCAGCCCCGGGGAGGGACAGGCCTATGGCTACACCTTC.

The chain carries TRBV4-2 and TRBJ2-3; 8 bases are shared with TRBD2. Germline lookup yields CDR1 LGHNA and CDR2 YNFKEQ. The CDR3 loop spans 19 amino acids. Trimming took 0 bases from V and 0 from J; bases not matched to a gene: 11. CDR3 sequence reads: CASSQEVSTSGQSTDTQYF. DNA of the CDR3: TGTGCCAGCAGCCAAGAAGTTAGTACTAGCGGACAAAGCACAGATACGCAGTATTTT.

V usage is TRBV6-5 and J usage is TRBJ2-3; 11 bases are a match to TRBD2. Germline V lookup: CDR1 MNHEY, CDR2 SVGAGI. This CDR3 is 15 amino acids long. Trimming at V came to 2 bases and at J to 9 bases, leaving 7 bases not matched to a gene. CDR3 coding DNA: TGTGCCAGCAGTTACCACGAGGGACTAGCGGTCACGCAGTATTTT. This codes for CASSYHEGLAVTQYF.

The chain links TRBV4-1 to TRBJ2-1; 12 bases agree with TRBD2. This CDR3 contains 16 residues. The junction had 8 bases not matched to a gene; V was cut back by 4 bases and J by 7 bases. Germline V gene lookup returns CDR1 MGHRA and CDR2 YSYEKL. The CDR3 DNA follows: TGCGCCAGCAGCCTGAGGACTAGCGGGGTTGATAATGAGCAGTTCTTC. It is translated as CASSLRTSGVDNEQFF.

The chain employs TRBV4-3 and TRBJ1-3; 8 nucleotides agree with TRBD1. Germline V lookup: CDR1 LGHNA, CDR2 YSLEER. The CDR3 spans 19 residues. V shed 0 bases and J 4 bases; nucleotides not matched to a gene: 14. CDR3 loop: CASSQDRVTTGASGNTIYF. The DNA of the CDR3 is TGCGCCAGCAGCCAAGATAGGGTTACGACAGGGGCCTCAGGAAACACCATATATTTT.

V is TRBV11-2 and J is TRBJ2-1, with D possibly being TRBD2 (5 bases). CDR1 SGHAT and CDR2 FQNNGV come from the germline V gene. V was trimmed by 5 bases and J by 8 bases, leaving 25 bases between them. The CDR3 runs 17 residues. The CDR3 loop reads CASSPLGWLEEVDEQFF. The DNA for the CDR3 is TGTGCCAGCAGCCCACTAGGATGGCTAGAAGAGGTTGATGAGCAGTTCTTC.

CDR3 coding DNA: TGTGCTAGTTCCCACGCGTCAGCGGGGTCAGGGGTAGAGACCCAGTACTTC. Its protein product is CASSHASAGSGVETQYF. The chain carries TRBV7-7 and TRBJ2-5, with D possibly matching TRBD2 (7 bases). Germline CDR1 SSHAT, CDR2 FNYEAQ (reference sequence). The CDR3 is 17 amino acids.

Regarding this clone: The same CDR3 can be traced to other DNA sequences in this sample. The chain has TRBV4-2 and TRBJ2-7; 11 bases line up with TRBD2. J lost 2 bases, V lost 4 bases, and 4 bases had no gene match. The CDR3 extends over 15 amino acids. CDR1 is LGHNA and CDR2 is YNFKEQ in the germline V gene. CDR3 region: CASSLGTSGTYEQYF. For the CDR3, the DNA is TGTGCCAGCAGCCTAGGGACTAGCGGCACCTACGAGCAGTACTTC.

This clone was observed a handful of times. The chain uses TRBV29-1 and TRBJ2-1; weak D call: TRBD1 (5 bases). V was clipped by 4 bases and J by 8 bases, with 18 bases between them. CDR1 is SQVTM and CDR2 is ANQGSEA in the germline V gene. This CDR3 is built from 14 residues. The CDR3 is CSVVRNTGVDEQFF. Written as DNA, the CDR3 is TGCAGCGTTGTGCGGAACACAGGAGTAGATGAGCAGTTCTTC.

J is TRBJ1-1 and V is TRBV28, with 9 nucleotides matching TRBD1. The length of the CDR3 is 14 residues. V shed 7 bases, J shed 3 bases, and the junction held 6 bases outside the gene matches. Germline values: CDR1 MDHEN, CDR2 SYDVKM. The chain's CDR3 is CASTRDRADTEAFF. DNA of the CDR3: TGTGCCAGCACCCGGGACAGGGCTGACACTGAAGCTTTCTTT. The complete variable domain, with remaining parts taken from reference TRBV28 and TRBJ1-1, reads DVKVTQSSRYLVKRTGEKVFLECVQDMDHENMFWYRQDPGLGLRLIYFSYDVKMKEKGDIPEGYSVSREKKERFSLILESASTNQTSMYLCASTRDRADTEAFFGQGTRLTVV.

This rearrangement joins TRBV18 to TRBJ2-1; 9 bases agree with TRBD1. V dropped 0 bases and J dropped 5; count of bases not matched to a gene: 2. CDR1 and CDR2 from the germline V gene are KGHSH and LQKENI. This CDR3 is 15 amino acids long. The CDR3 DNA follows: TGTGCCAGCTCACCACCGGGACAGGGTCACAATGAGCAGTTCTTC. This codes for CASSPPGQGHNEQFF. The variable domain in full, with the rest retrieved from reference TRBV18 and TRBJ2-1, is NAGVMQNPRHLVRRRGQEARLRCSPMKGHSHVYWYRQLPEEGLKFMVYLQKENIIDESGMPKERFSAEFPKEGPSILRIQQVVRGDSAAYFCASSPPGQGHNEQFFGPGTRLTVL.

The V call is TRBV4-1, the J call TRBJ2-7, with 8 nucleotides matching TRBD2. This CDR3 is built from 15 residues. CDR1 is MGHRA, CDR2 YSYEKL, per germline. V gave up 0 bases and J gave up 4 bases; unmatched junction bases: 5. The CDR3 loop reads CASSQEGTRSYEQYF. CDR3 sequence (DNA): TGCGCCAGCAGCCAAGAGGGGACTAGATCGTACGAGCAGTACTTC.

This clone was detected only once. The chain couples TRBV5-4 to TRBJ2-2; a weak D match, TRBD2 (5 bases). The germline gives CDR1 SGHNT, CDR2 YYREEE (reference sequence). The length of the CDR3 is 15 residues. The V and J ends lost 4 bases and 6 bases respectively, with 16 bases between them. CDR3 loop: CASSVNGISAGELFF. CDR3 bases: TGTGCCAGCAGCGTTAACGGGATTTCAGCCGGGGAGCTGTTTTTT.

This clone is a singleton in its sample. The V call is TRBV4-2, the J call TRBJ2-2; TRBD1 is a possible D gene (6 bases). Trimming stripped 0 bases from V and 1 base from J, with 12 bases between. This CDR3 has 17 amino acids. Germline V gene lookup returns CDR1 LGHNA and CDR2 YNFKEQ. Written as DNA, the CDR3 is TGTGCCAGCAGCCAAGATCAGGGGTTGCTGAACACCGGGGAGCTGTTTTTT. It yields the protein CASSQDQGLLNTGELFF.

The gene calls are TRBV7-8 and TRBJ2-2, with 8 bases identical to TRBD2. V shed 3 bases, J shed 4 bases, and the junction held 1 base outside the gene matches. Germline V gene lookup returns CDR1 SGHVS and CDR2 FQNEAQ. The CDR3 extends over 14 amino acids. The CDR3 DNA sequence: TGTGCCAGCAGCTTTCTAGCGGGCACCGGGGAGCTGTTTTTT. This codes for CASSFLAGTGELFF.

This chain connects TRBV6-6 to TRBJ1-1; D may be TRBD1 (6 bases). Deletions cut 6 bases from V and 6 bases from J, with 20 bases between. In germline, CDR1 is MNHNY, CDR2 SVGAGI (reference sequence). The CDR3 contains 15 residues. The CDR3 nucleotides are TGTGCCAGCAGCCCCCGGCAGGGGCTTTTGTCTGAAGCTTTCTTT. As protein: CASSPRQGLLSEAFF.

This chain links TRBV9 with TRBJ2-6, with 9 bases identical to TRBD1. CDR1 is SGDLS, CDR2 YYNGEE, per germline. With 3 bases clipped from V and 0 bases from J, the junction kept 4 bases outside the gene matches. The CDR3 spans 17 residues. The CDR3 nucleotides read TGTGCCAGCAGCGCACAGGGGGCCCGCTCTGGGGCCAACGTCCTGACTTTC. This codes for CASSAQGARSGANVLTF.